This T cell receptor beta chain was observed in a study of T cells in Graves' hyperthyroidism and ophthalmopathy. Clinicians diagnosed patients from clinical symptoms, serum thyroxine and TRAb, thyroid ultrasound and orbital computed tomography. Germline CDR1 SGHTA, CDR2 FQGNSA. Trimming cost V 1 base and J 7 bases; bases outside gene matches: 7. The CDR3 has 15 amino acids. Study-level findings and limits: Ophthalmopathy was separated from stable hyperthyroidism by a 13 V-J model. Model output signaled ophthalmopathy a median around 6.9 months ahead of onset.

Many counts were recorded for this clonotype. Its cognate antigen is unknown. TCR beta CDR3 sequences were amplified from RNA transcripts. When the TCR CDR3 underwent first-round RT-PCR, the HTBI primer set was used. One entry per CDR3 protein results from TCRdb running MiXCR on the multiplex PCR reads. Of roughly 600,000 distinct CDR3 sequences listed, 14% are singletons. V and J are TRBV7-2 and TRBJ2-1; 7 nucleotides match TRBD1. This TCR derives from a woman between 45 and 60 years old with Graves' ophthalmopathy. Sequenced input: blood. In nucleotides, the CDR3 is TGTGCCAGCAGCTTAGTGGGGACAGTGTCGAATGAGCAGTTCTTC. Translating gives CASSLVGTVSNEQFF.